The 23 T cell receptor beta chains listed next were all sequenced from one sample in a study of T-cell reconstitution after alpha-beta-depleted transplantation in children. Preparation of the TCRbeta library involved a method that used unique molecular identifiers. TCRdb recomputed calls from the PCR reads with MiXCR, one row per CDR3 protein. The sample consists of roughly 670,000 distinct CDR3 sequences, about an eighth of them appearing once. Sequencing was performed on PBMCs, taken before TCRalphabeta/CD19-depleted stem cell transplant. The receptors here all came from a girl aged 2-15 years with congenital amegakaryocytic thrombocytopenia, due to receive a stem cell transplant.

This clonotype has only a few counts. The chain has TRBV19 and TRBJ2-7; D call uncertain. This CDR3 has 13 amino acids. Between the trimmed V and J ends, which lost 5 bases and 0 bases, there was a span of 8 bases. The germline V gene encodes CDR1 LNHDA and CDR2 SQIVND (reference sequence). CDR3 coding DNA: TGTGCCAGTAGTGGCGGAATCTCCTACGAGCAGTACTTC. This gives the protein CASSGGISYEQYF.

This clonotype was observed many times. The chain uses TRBV20-1 and TRBJ1-1; D is ambiguous. The CDR3 consists of 13 residues. The germline CDR1 and CDR2 sequences are DFQATT and SNEGSKA (reference sequence). Trimming stripped 3 bases from V and 0 bases from J, with 8 bases between. The CDR3 sequence is CSARTPMNTEAFF. The CDR3 region has the DNA TGCAGTGCTAGGACCCCCATGAACACTGAAGCTTTCTTT.

This rearrangement joins TRBV5-6 to TRBJ2-3; 7 nucleotides agree with TRBD2. The germline V gene has CDR1 SGHDT and CDR2 YYEEEE. With 5 bases clipped from V and 4 bases from J, the junction kept 13 bases outside the gene matches. CDR3 length: 16 amino acids. The CDR3 coding sequence is TGTGCCAGCAGAACTATAGGCGGGAGTATCGCAGATACGCAGTATTTT. Translating gives CASRTIGGSIADTQYF.

This rearrangement joins TRBV2 to TRBJ2-3; 7 bases agree with TRBD2. CDR1 is SNHLY, CDR2 FYNNEI, per germline. The CDR3 length is 14 residues. The trim removed 6 bases at V and 1 base at J, leaving 4 bases unmatched. CDR3 region: CASRASGGTDTQYF. CDR3 DNA: TGTGCCAGCAGAGCTAGCGGTGGCACAGATACGCAGTATTTT.

The V and J genes are TRBV4-1 and TRBJ2-7; D ambiguous. V shed 0 bases and J shed 7 bases, with 10 bases lying between them. CDR3 size: 13 residues. Germline V CDR1 and CDR2: MGHRA, YSYEKL. In nucleotides, the CDR3 is TGCGCCAGCAGCCAAGATCCACTTGGGGAGCAGTACTTC. It translates to CASSQDPLGEQYF.

This clonotype was counted between two and nine times. The chain combines TRBV2 with TRBJ1-6; tentatively, D is TRBD1 (5 bases). Looked up from germline, CDR1 is SNHLY and CDR2 is FYNNEI. There are 14 residues in the CDR3. Trimming took off 6 bases at V and 7 bases at J, with 13 bases between the two ends. The CDR3 region has the DNA TGTGCCAGCAGGGGACCGGCCCCGAATTCACCCCTCCACTTT. This gives the protein CASRGPAPNSPLHF.

This clonotype was counted once. A junction end diverges from the germline sequence, so it may reflect a read error. The CDR3 DNA follows: TGTGCCTGCAGTTTTTCCGTTTTGAGTGTAGGGTCCTCGGAGACCCAGTACTTC. It encodes CACSFSVLSVGSSETQYF. The chain carries TRBV2 and TRBJ2-5, with D uncertain. Germline CDR1 and CDR2: SNHLY and FYNNEI. The CDR3 is 18 amino acids.

This clonotype has ten or more counts. CDR3 bases: TGTGCCAGCAGTACAGGGACAGTTCAGCCCCAGCATTTT. Its translation is CASSTGTVQPQHF. This chain uses TRBV27 with TRBJ1-5, with 7 bases lining up with TRBD1. CDR3 length: 13 amino acids. Losses at the gene ends were 5 bases for V and 6 bases for J; bases not matched to a gene: 4. The germline V gene encodes CDR1 MNHEY and CDR2 SMNVEV (reference sequence).

This chain joins TRBV5-1 and TRBJ2-3; 14 nucleotides match TRBD2. With 6 bases clipped from V and 4 bases from J, the junction kept 19 bases outside the gene matches. CDR3 length equals 20 residues. Germline V gives CDR1 SGHRS, CDR2 YFSETQ. The DNA for the CDR3 is TGCGCCAGCAAGAGACCGGGACTAGCGGGAGTAGGTCAGCGGTCAGATACGCAGTATTTT. Translated, it gives CASKRPGLAGVGQRSDTQYF.

This clonotype was detected only a few times. The chain carries TRBV29-1 and TRBJ1-1; 12 nucleotides agree with TRBD1. CDR3 length equals 15 residues. The germline gives CDR1 SQVTM, CDR2 ANQGSEA. Germline trimming cut 5 bases from V and 3 bases from J; bases unmatched to any gene: 7. The CDR3 DNA follows: TGCAGCGTTTCCGGGACAGGGGGCACGGACACTGAAGCTTTCTTT. Protein: CSVSGTGGTDTEAFF.

This clonotype was detected many times. J is TRBJ2-1 and V is TRBV5-1; D remains ambiguous. Germline loops: CDR1 SGHRS, CDR2 YFSETQ. This CDR3 contains 12 residues. Trimming removed 1 base from V and 9 bases from J, with 8 bases in between. CDR3 residues: CASSLFVGEQFF. The CDR3 coding sequence is TGCGCCAGCAGCTTGTTCGTAGGTGAGCAGTTCTTC.

This clonotype was seen a few times. This chain links TRBV5-1 with TRBJ1-1, with 11 bases lining up with TRBD1. The V segment lost 3 bases and the J segment 10 bases; nucleotides outside the gene matches: 11. This CDR3 is 15 amino acids long. Germline assignment: CDR1 SGHRS and CDR2 YFSETQ. The CDR3 DNA reads as TGCGCCAGCAGCTGGGCTGGCCGGGACAGGGGGGGAGCTTTCTTT. It encodes CASSWAGRDRGGAFF.

The chain is built from TRBV29-1 and TRBJ1-1; 8 nucleotides line up with TRBD1. The trim removed 8 bases at V and 1 base at J, leaving 9 bases unmatched. Germline CDR1 reads SQVTM; CDR2 reads ANQGSEA. This CDR3 region has 14 residues. This chain's CDR3 is CSTTGGTANTEAFF. The CDR3 DNA is TGCAGCACAACAGGGGGTACGGCGAACACTGAAGCTTTCTTT.

CDR3 region: CSARADRGPSGNTGELFF. DNA of the CDR3: TGCAGTGCTAGAGCAGACAGGGGGCCTAGCGGTAACACCGGGGAGCTGTTTTTT. The chain uses TRBV20-1 and TRBJ2-2; 10 bases match TRBD1. The J segment lost 2 bases and the V segment lost 1 base, leaving 10 bases of the junction unmatched. The CDR3 has 18 amino acids. From germline, CDR1 is DFQATT and CDR2 SNEGSKA (reference sequence).

This clonotype was recorded many times. The chain uses TRBV21-1 and TRBJ1-2; TRBD1 is the table's D call and was not checked against the DNA. TRBV21-1 is classified as a pseudogene. The CDR3 extends over 16 amino acids. The chain's CDR3 is CASSKPLGQGNYGYTF. CDR3 coding DNA: TGTGCCAGCAGCAAACCGTTGGGACAGGGGAACTATGGCTACACCTTC.

V is TRBV7-9 and J is TRBJ2-7; TRBD2 aligns across 9 bases. With 3 bases clipped from V and 0 bases from J, the junction kept 9 bases outside the gene matches. This CDR3 contains 17 residues. Germline-derived CDR1 and CDR2 are SEHNR and FQNEAQ (reference sequence). CDR3 sequence reads: CASSFSSGSLTSYEQYF. CDR3 sequence (DNA): TGTGCCAGCAGCTTCAGTAGCGGGAGTCTGACCTCCTACGAGCAGTACTTC.

Ten or more counts support this clonotype. This chain connects TRBV4-1 to TRBJ2-1; TRBD2 matches 8 bases. CDR1 is MGHRA, CDR2 YSYEKL, per germline. The CDR3 runs 17 residues. J was trimmed by 5 bases and V by 3 bases; bases with no gene match: 12. CDR3 amino acids: CASSQMTMRTSNNEQFF. The CDR3 DNA reads as TGCGCCAGCAGCCAGATGACCATGCGGACTAGCAACAATGAGCAGTTCTTC.

The chain has TRBV19 and TRBJ1-5; no clear D. The germline V gene encodes CDR1 LNHDA and CDR2 SQIVND (reference sequence). The V end was cut by 3 bases, the J end by 1 base, with 10 bases between. The CDR3 runs to 15 residues. The CDR3 DNA follows: TGTGCCAGTAGTATTTGGGCTCAGAGCAATCAGCCCCAGCATTTT. It encodes CASSIWAQSNQPQHF.

J is TRBJ2-1 and V is TRBV6-2 or TRBV6-3, with 12 bases fitting TRBD2. Germline V gives CDR1 MNHEY, CDR2 SVGEGT. The CDR3 length is 15 residues. The J segment lost 4 bases and the V segment lost 6 bases, leaving 4 bases of the junction unmatched. This chain's CDR3 is CASSPSGGGYNEQFF. CDR3 DNA: TGTGCCAGCAGCCCTAGCGGGGGGGGATACAATGAGCAGTTCTTC.

CDR3 sequence: CASQSGNTGELFF. The CDR3 DNA sequence: TGTGCCAGCCAATCAGGAAACACCGGGGAGCTGTTTTTT. The chain couples TRBV12-3 or TRBV12-4 to TRBJ2-2, with D uncertain. V was clipped by 8 bases and J by 2 bases, with 9 bases between them. This CDR3 contains 13 residues.

This clonotype was observed many times. The chain employs TRBV12-3 or TRBV12-4 and TRBJ2-1, with TRBD2 matching over 10 bases. With V trimmed by 4 bases and J by 2 bases, 2 bases remained unmatched. This CDR3 has 15 amino acids. The CDR3 is CASSSSGRAYNEQFF. In nucleotides, the CDR3 is TGTGCCAGCAGTTCCAGCGGGAGGGCCTACAATGAGCAGTTCTTC.

This clonotype was detected ten times or more. The chain has TRBV13 and TRBJ2-1; D is perhaps TRBD1 (6 bases). Germline CDR1 PRHDT, CDR2 FYEKMQ (reference sequence). This CDR3 has 12 amino acids. V lost 5 bases and J lost 10, with 12 bases in between. The CDR3 is CASSRTVWEQFF. The CDR3 DNA follows: TGTGCCAGCAGCCGGACAGTTTGGGAGCAGTTCTTC.

The chain carries TRBV19 and TRBJ1-5; D unresolved. The V and J ends lost 9 bases and 0 bases respectively, with 15 bases between them. Germline V gene sequence: CDR1 LNHDA, CDR2 SQIVND (reference sequence). The CDR3 contains 15 residues. The CDR3 nucleotides read TGTGCCAGCACACCCGGCTGGGATAGCAATCAGCCCCAGCATTTT. Amino acid sequence: CASTPGWDSNQPQHF. The complete variable domain, with remaining parts taken from reference TRBV19 and TRBJ1-5, reads DGGITQSPKYLFRKEGQNVTLSCEQNLNHDAMYWYRQDPGQGLRLIYYSQIVNDFQKGDIAEGYSVSREKKESFPLTVTSAQKNPTAFYLCASTPGWDSNQPQHFGDGTRLSIL.